These T cell receptor beta chains were read from a single sample in a study of beta chain features in type 1 diabetes. Repertoires were generated with immunoSEQ multiplex PCR, while TCRdb's copy carries only in-frame clones and drops some. The sample has 350,000 to 450,000 clones; about 16% are singletons. The sequenced material came from naive CD4+ T cells from blood. The receptors shown here come from a woman aged 18-30 years in good health. Both conserved end residues are part of each CDR3. Each record gives: J gene, D gene, V gene, clone size, CDR3 protein, CDR3 DNA. The D gene is left open where the match is weak. A clone size is listed for some rows: how often the clone was seen (once, few, many), or a class if it is expanded.

j_call: TRBJ2-5
d_call: -
v_call: TRBV6-4
clone_size: -
cdr3_aa: CASSPFGGETQYF
cdr3_nt: TGTGCCAGCAGTCCATTTGGAGGAGAGACCCAGTACTTC

j_call: TRBJ1-2
d_call: TRBD1
v_call: TRBV27
clone_size: -
cdr3_aa: CASSLRQGSYGYTF
cdr3_nt: TGTGCCAGCAGTCTCCGACAGGGTTCCTATGGCTACACCTTC

j_call: TRBJ2-3
d_call: -
v_call: TRBV7-2
clone_size: few
cdr3_aa: CASSSWADTQYF
cdr3_nt: TGTGCCAGCAGCTCCTGGGCGGATACGCAGTATTTT

j_call: TRBJ1-1
d_call: -
v_call: TRBV18
clone_size: few
cdr3_aa: CASSQNRGRSEAFF
cdr3_nt: TGTGCCAGCTCACAGAATAGGGGGAGATCTGAAGCTTTCTTT

j_call: TRBJ1-5
d_call: -
v_call: TRBV30
clone_size: -
cdr3_aa: CAWSVRGRGPLNQPQHF
cdr3_nt: TGTGCCTGGAGTGTACGCGGCAGGGGCCCTTTAAATCAGCCCCAGCATTTT

j_call: TRBJ2-1
d_call: TRBD2
v_call: TRBV5-4
clone_size: -
cdr3_aa: CASSLEGGLAGEQFF
cdr3_nt: TGTGCCAGCAGCTTGGAAGGCGGACTAGCTGGTGAGCAGTTCTTC

j_call: TRBJ2-1
d_call: TRBD2
v_call: TRBV4-1
clone_size: -
cdr3_aa: CASSPGLAGYNEQFF
cdr3_nt: TGCGCCAGCAGCCCTGGACTAGCGGGGTACAATGAGCAGTTCTTC

j_call: TRBJ2-2
d_call: TRBD1
v_call: TRBV5-5
clone_size: -
cdr3_aa: CASSLTGTASLWELFF
cdr3_nt: TGTGCCAGCAGCCTAACCGGGACAGCTTCCTTATGGGAGCTGTTTTTT

j_call: TRBJ2-7
d_call: -
v_call: TRBV4-1
clone_size: -
cdr3_aa: CASSQGNSLVREQYF
cdr3_nt: TGCGCCAGCAGCCAAGGGAACAGCCTTGTAAGGGAGCAGTACTTC

j_call: TRBJ1-5
d_call: TRBD1
v_call: TRBV9
clone_size: -
cdr3_aa: CASSPGGSGSNQPQHF
cdr3_nt: TGTGCCAGCAGCCCAGGGGGAAGCGGTAGCAATCAGCCCCAGCATTTT

j_call: TRBJ1-2
d_call: -
v_call: TRBV30
clone_size: few
cdr3_aa: CAWSSPGFNGYTF
cdr3_nt: TGTGCCTGGAGCTCCCCGGGGTTCAATGGCTACACCTTC

j_call: TRBJ1-5
d_call: TRBD1
v_call: TRBV7-9
clone_size: few
cdr3_aa: CASSPPEGQGNQPQHF
cdr3_nt: TGTGCCAGCAGTCCACCCGAGGGACAGGGAAATCAGCCCCAGCATTTT

j_call: TRBJ1-2
d_call: TRBD1
v_call: TRBV29-1
clone_size: -
cdr3_aa: CSVVQGASGYTF
cdr3_nt: TGCAGCGTCGTACAGGGGGCATCTGGCTACACCTTC

j_call: TRBJ2-5
d_call: -
v_call: TRBV28
clone_size: -
cdr3_aa: CASSSGGETQYF
cdr3_nt: TGTGCCAGCAGTTCAGGGGGGGAGACCCAGTACTTC

j_call: TRBJ2-2
d_call: -
v_call: TRBV7-2
clone_size: few
cdr3_aa: CASSLKLVHGELFF
cdr3_nt: TGTGCCAGCAGCTTAAAACTAGTTCACGGGGAGCTGTTTTTT

j_call: TRBJ2-1
d_call: TRBD2
v_call: TRBV5-4
clone_size: few
cdr3_aa: CASSPTGTSGSNEQFF
cdr3_nt: TGTGCCAGCAGCCCTACCGGGACTAGCGGGAGCAATGAGCAGTTCTTC

j_call: TRBJ2-1
d_call: TRBD2
v_call: TRBV27
clone_size: few
cdr3_aa: CASRTWKTSGSHEQFF
cdr3_nt: TGTGCCAGCCGGACTTGGAAGACTAGCGGGAGTCATGAGCAGTTCTTC

j_call: TRBJ2-3
d_call: TRBD2
v_call: TRBV6-5
clone_size: -
cdr3_aa: CASSLTSGRVNTQYF
cdr3_nt: TGTGCCAGCAGTCTAACTAGCGGGAGGGTCAATACGCAGTATTTT

j_call: TRBJ2-1
d_call: -
v_call: TRBV5-6
clone_size: -
cdr3_aa: CASSLAHYSGKFF
cdr3_nt: TGTGCCAGCAGCTTGGCCCATTACAGTGGAAAGTTCTTC

j_call: TRBJ2-3
d_call: TRBD2
v_call: TRBV7-2
clone_size: -
cdr3_aa: CASSTRLAGGTDTQYF
cdr3_nt: TGTGCCAGCAGCACCCGACTAGCGGGGGGCACAGATACGCAGTATTTT

j_call: TRBJ2-3
d_call: TRBD2
v_call: TRBV7-9
clone_size: few
cdr3_aa: CASSLGGSITDTQYF
cdr3_nt: TGTGCCAGCAGCTTAGGCGGGAGTATCACAGATACGCAGTATTTT

j_call: TRBJ2-5
d_call: TRBD2
v_call: TRBV5-1
clone_size: -
cdr3_aa: CASSWGLQETQYF
cdr3_nt: TGCGCCAGCAGCTGGGGACTACAGGAGACCCAGTACTTC

j_call: TRBJ2-2
d_call: -
v_call: TRBV15
clone_size: -
cdr3_aa: CATNRRDEVYTGELFF
cdr3_nt: TGTGCCACAAACCGACGCGACGAGGTTTATACCGGGGAGCTGTTTTTT

j_call: TRBJ2-3
d_call: TRBD2
v_call: TRBV6-5
clone_size: -
cdr3_aa: CASSYFPSGIRDTQYF
cdr3_nt: TGTGCCAGCAGTTACTTCCCTAGCGGGATACGAGATACGCAGTATTTT

j_call: TRBJ1-1
d_call: TRBD1
v_call: TRBV28
clone_size: -
cdr3_aa: CASSSLTGGHTEAFF
cdr3_nt: TGTGCCAGCAGTTCCCTAACAGGGGGCCACACTGAAGCTTTCTTT

j_call: TRBJ1-1
d_call: TRBD1
v_call: TRBV5-5
clone_size: few
cdr3_aa: CASSEFTGGTEAFF
cdr3_nt: TGTGCCAGCAGCGAATTCACAGGGGGCACTGAAGCTTTCTTT

j_call: TRBJ2-7
d_call: TRBD1
v_call: TRBV29-1
clone_size: -
cdr3_aa: CSVERGQDAPHEQYF
cdr3_nt: TGCAGCGTTGAAAGGGGGCAGGATGCCCCCCACGAGCAGTACTTC

j_call: TRBJ1-5
d_call: -
v_call: TRBV15
clone_size: -
cdr3_aa: CATSRDWRGNQPQHF
cdr3_nt: TGTGCCACCAGCAGAGATTGGCGGGGCAATCAGCCCCAGCATTTT

j_call: TRBJ2-1
d_call: -
v_call: TRBV5-1
clone_size: -
cdr3_aa: CASSLDRRDEQFF
cdr3_nt: TGCGCCAGCAGCTTGGACAGGCGAGATGAGCAGTTCTTC

j_call: TRBJ2-7
d_call: -
v_call: TRBV28
clone_size: few
cdr3_aa: CASSLRGYEQYF
cdr3_nt: TGTGCCAGCAGCCTCAGGGGCTACGAGCAGTACTTC

j_call: TRBJ2-1
d_call: -
v_call: TRBV30
clone_size: -
cdr3_aa: CACTILMTGDVEQFF
cdr3_nt: TGTGCCTGCACAATCCTCATGACGGGAGACGTTGAGCAGTTCTTC

j_call: TRBJ2-7
d_call: -
v_call: TRBV7-6
clone_size: -
cdr3_aa: CASSRSLGDAYEQYF
cdr3_nt: TGTGCCAGCAGCCGTAGTCTTGGTGATGCCTACGAGCAGTACTTC

j_call: TRBJ2-1
d_call: TRBD2
v_call: TRBV19
clone_size: few
cdr3_aa: CASSYMRLALNEQFF
cdr3_nt: TGTGCCAGTAGCTACATGAGACTAGCATTGAATGAGCAGTTCTTC

j_call: TRBJ1-2
d_call: -
v_call: TRBV5-4
clone_size: -
cdr3_aa: CASSLDAGLLGYTF
cdr3_nt: TGTGCCAGCAGCTTGGATGCGGGGCTTTTGGGCTACACCTTC

j_call: TRBJ2-1
d_call: -
v_call: TRBV15
clone_size: -
cdr3_aa: CATSRDGFRDNEQFF
cdr3_nt: TGTGCCACCAGCAGAGATGGTTTCAGGGACAATGAGCAGTTCTTC

j_call: TRBJ1-2
d_call: TRBD1
v_call: TRBV5-1
clone_size: -
cdr3_aa: CASRPGTGTPTNYGYTF
cdr3_nt: TGCGCCAGCAGACCCGGGACAGGAACACCGACTAACTATGGCTACACCTTC

j_call: TRBJ2-1
d_call: -
v_call: TRBV5-1
clone_size: -
cdr3_aa: CASSLIQAPTNEQFF
cdr3_nt: TGCGCCAGCAGCTTGATTCAAGCTCCTACCAATGAGCAGTTCTTC

j_call: TRBJ2-4
d_call: TRBD1
v_call: TRBV14
clone_size: -
cdr3_aa: CASSQDWGQRAKNIQYF
cdr3_nt: TGTGCCAGCAGCCAAGACTGGGGACAGCGAGCCAAAAACATTCAGTACTTC

j_call: TRBJ1-2
d_call: TRBD1
v_call: TRBV6-1
clone_size: few
cdr3_aa: CASRDHRGVYGYTF
cdr3_nt: TGTGCCAGCAGGGACCACAGGGGAGTCTATGGCTACACCTTC

j_call: TRBJ2-3
d_call: TRBD2
v_call: TRBV30
clone_size: -
cdr3_aa: CAFGTGTSGTDTQYF
cdr3_nt: TGTGCCTTTGGGACGGGGACTAGCGGCACAGATACGCAGTATTTT

j_call: TRBJ2-3
d_call: -
v_call: TRBV29-1
clone_size: -
cdr3_aa: CSVEGSSDTQYF
cdr3_nt: TGCAGCGTTGAAGGGAGCTCAGATACGCAGTATTTT

j_call: TRBJ2-7
d_call: -
v_call: TRBV23-1
clone_size: -
cdr3_aa: CASYGSGVSLYEQYF
cdr3_nt: TGCGCCAGTTACGGGTCAGGGGTTAGTCTGTACGAGCAGTACTTC

j_call: TRBJ1-1
d_call: -
v_call: TRBV15
clone_size: -
cdr3_aa: CATGAENTEAFF
cdr3_nt: TGTGCCACCGGGGCGGAGAACACTGAAGCTTTCTTT

j_call: TRBJ2-7
d_call: TRBD2
v_call: TRBV11-2
clone_size: -
cdr3_aa: CASSPRGSGTPYEQYF
cdr3_nt: TGTGCCAGCAGCCCCCGGGGTAGCGGGACGCCCTACGAGCAGTACTTC

j_call: TRBJ2-5
d_call: TRBD1
v_call: TRBV28
clone_size: few
cdr3_aa: CASSFGTGVQETQYF
cdr3_nt: TGTGCCAGCAGTTTCGGGACAGGGGTACAAGAGACCCAGTACTTC

j_call: TRBJ2-3
d_call: -
v_call: TRBV7-9
clone_size: few
cdr3_aa: CASSPLLEGADTQYF
cdr3_nt: TGTGCCAGCAGCCCTCTTTTGGAGGGTGCAGATACGCAGTATTTT

j_call: TRBJ2-3
d_call: -
v_call: TRBV29-1
clone_size: few
cdr3_aa: CSAEAFPRTDTQYF
cdr3_nt: TGCAGCGCCGAGGCGTTCCCTCGCACAGATACGCAGTATTTT

j_call: TRBJ1-1
d_call: -
v_call: TRBV30
clone_size: few
cdr3_aa: CASPTGIGNTEAFF
cdr3_nt: TGTGCCTCACCCACAGGGATTGGGAACACTGAAGCTTTCTTT

j_call: TRBJ2-3
d_call: TRBD2
v_call: TRBV9
clone_size: -
cdr3_aa: CASSARGLAGGTDTQYF
cdr3_nt: TGTGCCAGCAGCGCTAGAGGACTAGCGGGAGGCACAGATACGCAGTATTTT

j_call: TRBJ2-1
d_call: TRBD1
v_call: TRBV19
clone_size: -
cdr3_aa: CASSRTGHNEQFF
cdr3_nt: TGTGCCAGTAGTAGGACAGGACACAATGAGCAGTTCTTC

j_call: TRBJ2-1
d_call: TRBD2
v_call: TRBV19
clone_size: -
cdr3_aa: CASSIPSGRALEQFF
cdr3_nt: TGTGCCAGTAGTATTCCTAGCGGGAGGGCCCTTGAGCAGTTCTTC

j_call: TRBJ2-5
d_call: TRBD1
v_call: TRBV6-1
clone_size: -
cdr3_aa: CASSTLDRGGQYF
cdr3_nt: TGTGCCAGCAGTACCCTGGACAGGGGCGGCCAGTACTTC

j_call: TRBJ2-1
d_call: -
v_call: TRBV29-1
clone_size: few
cdr3_aa: CSVVRGSSYNEQFF
cdr3_nt: TGCAGCGTTGTTCGGGGGAGCTCCTACAATGAGCAGTTCTTC

j_call: TRBJ2-7
d_call: TRBD1
v_call: TRBV5-1
clone_size: few
cdr3_aa: CASSSGQGAYEQYF
cdr3_nt: TGCGCCAGCAGCTCCGGACAGGGGGCCTACGAGCAGTACTTC